These 29 T cell receptor beta chains were all obtained from the same sample, sequenced in a study of T cell responses to AZD1222 COVID-19 vaccine. Sequencing was performed with immunoSEQ multiplex PCR; in TCRdb, only in-frame clones are kept and a portion is missing. In the table there are about 110,000 clones, approximately 90% of which are singletons. Here the sequenced sample was peripheral blood, taken on day 0 of MenACWY control vaccination. These receptors were taken from an adult in good health.

CDR3 sequence: CASSLSQGTEAFF. Written as DNA, the CDR3 is TGTGCCAGCAGTTTATCCCAGGGTACTGAAGCTTTCTTT. The rearrangement links TRBV12-3 or TRBV12-4 to TRBJ1-1; D is perhaps TRBD1 (5 bases). V was pared by 2 bases and J by 5 bases, with 9 bases between. This CDR3 region has 13 residues.

The chain recombines TRBV3-1 (or the pseudogene TRBV3-2) with TRBJ2-7; D is unclear. V was shortened by 0 bases and J by 2 bases, with 17 bases between the two germline ends. Germline-derived CDR1 and CDR2 are LGHDT and YNNKEL (reference sequence). The CDR3 extends over 17 amino acids. The CDR3 DNA sequence: TGTGCCAGCAGCCAAGATCTACGAACGGCGAGTACCTACGAGCAGTACTTC. This sequence encodes CASSQDLRTASTYEQYF.

The V call is TRBV3-1 (or the pseudogene TRBV3-2), the J call TRBJ2-7; a weak D match, TRBD2 (5 bases). The V end lost 0 bases, the J end lost 6 bases, and 12 bases lay between the germline ends. The CDR3 runs to 14 residues. From germline, CDR1 is LGHDT and CDR2 YNNKEL (reference sequence). DNA for the CDR3: TGTGCCAGCAGCCAAGAGGTTAGCGACCGCGAGCAGTACTTC. Translation gives CASSQEVSDREQYF.

The rearrangement links TRBV2 to TRBJ1-6; perhaps TRBD1 as D (5 bases). V dropped 4 bases and J dropped 6 bases, with 13 bases sitting between them. CDR3 size: 15 residues. Germline-derived CDR1 and CDR2 are SNHLY and FYNNEI. CDR3 residues: CASSAPQVPNSPLHF. CDR3 nucleotides: TGTGCCAGCAGTGCCCCACAGGTCCCTAATTCACCCCTCCACTTT.

The chain couples TRBV9 to TRBJ1-1; D is undetermined. V dropped 0 bases and J dropped 5 bases, with 11 bases sitting between them. The germline CDR1 and CDR2 sequences are SGDLS and YYNGEE. The CDR3 runs to 14 residues. The CDR3 sequence is CASSVEGSRTEAFF. The CDR3 coding sequence is TGTGCCAGCAGCGTAGAAGGCAGTCGGACTGAAGCTTTCTTT. The whole variable domain, remainder taken from reference TRBV9 and TRBJ1-1, is DSGVTQTPKHLITATGQRVTLRCSPRSGDLSVYWYQQSLDQGLQFLIQYYNGEERAKGNILERFSAQQFPDLHSELNLSSLELGDSALYFCASSVEGSRTEAFFGQGTRLTVV.

The chain is built from TRBV7-2 and TRBJ1-1; possibly TRBD1 for D (5 bases). Germline-derived CDR1 and CDR2 are SGHTA and FQGNSA. The CDR3 runs to 13 residues. Between the trimmed V and J ends, which lost 2 bases and 4 bases, there was a span of 8 bases. As DNA, the CDR3 is TGTGCCAGCAGCTTACAGGGTGGCACTGAAGCTTTCTTT. Translated: CASSLQGGTEAFF.

V gene TRBV27 combines with J gene TRBJ2-7; no definite D call. Trimming took 6 bases from V and 2 from J, leaving 11 bases between them. This CDR3 comprises 13 residues. The germline gives CDR1 MNHEY, CDR2 SMNVEV (reference sequence). The CDR3 DNA follows: TGTGCCAGCAGACGGAGTCAAGCCTACGAGCAGTACTTC. This gives the protein CASRRSQAYEQYF.

The gene calls are TRBV5-8 and TRBJ1-6; 7 bases agree with TRBD1. The CDR3 is 14 residues long. Germline V lookup: CDR1 SGHTS, CDR2 YDEGEE. The J segment lost 9 bases and the V segment lost 5 bases, leaving 8 bases of the junction unmatched. CDR3 nucleotide sequence: TGTGCCAGCAGTACCCGCACAGGGGTTTCACCCCTCCACTTT. Its translation is CASSTRTGVSPLHF.

The chain uses TRBV4-1 and TRBJ2-2, with D tentatively TRBD1 (6 bases). Germline V gene lookup returns CDR1 MGHRA and CDR2 YSYEKL. V was clipped by 4 bases and J by 1 base, with 28 bases between them. The CDR3 consists of 21 residues. CDR3 sequence: CASSPAFYSRRRTENTGELFF. The CDR3 DNA reads TGCGCCAGCAGCCCCGCGTTTTACTCCCGACGGAGGACAGAGAACACCGGGGAGCTGTTTTTT.

This chain uses TRBV7-9 with TRBJ1-1; 10 positions match TRBD1. The CDR3 has 14 residues. CDR1 is SEHNR and CDR2 is FQNEAQ in the germline V gene (reference sequence). V shed 4 bases and J 3 bases; nucleotides not matched to a gene: 2. This chain's CDR3 is CASSSGQGDTEAFF. As DNA, the CDR3 is TGTGCCAGCAGCTCCGGACAGGGGGACACTGAAGCTTTCTTT.

The chain links TRBV2 to TRBJ1-5; 7 bases match TRBD1. The CDR3 consists of 14 residues. The germline CDR1 and CDR2 sequences are SNHLY and FYNNEI. V lost 4 bases and J lost 6; bases outside the gene matches: 6. Here the CDR3 DNA reads TGTGCCAGCAGTGGAGGGGGCAGGGGTCAGCCCCAGCATTTT. Translating it yields CASSGGGRGQPQHF.

The rearrangement uses TRBV10-3 and TRBJ1-1; D gene unclear. CDR3 length: 12 amino acids. Trimming shortened V by 3 bases and J by 2 bases, and 4 bases separated the two germline ends. The germline CDR1 and CDR2 sequences are ENHRY and SYGVKD. CDR3 sequence: CAISDGNTEAFF. The CDR3 region has the DNA TGTGCCATCAGTGACGGTAACACTGAAGCTTTCTTT.

The rearrangement joins TRBV6-5 to TRBJ1-1; D uncertain. Deletions cut 8 bases from V and 4 bases from J, with 20 bases between. This CDR3 has 15 residues. CDR1 MNHEY and CDR2 SVGAGI come from the germline V gene. CDR3 DNA sequence: TGTGCCAGCCGACATCCCGAAGATATGGGCACTGAAGCTTTCTTT. Its translation is CASRHPEDMGTEAFF.

The J gene is TRBJ1-6, the V gene TRBV2; D unresolved. V was cut by 2 bases and J by 10 bases, with 9 bases left in between. CDR3 length: 13 residues. Germline assignment: CDR1 SNHLY and CDR2 FYNNEI. CDR3 sequence (DNA): TGTGCCAGCAGTGAAAGGGAAGGGTCACCCCTCCACTTT. Translated, it gives CASSEREGSPLHF.

V gene TRBV19 combines with J gene TRBJ1-6; D not resolved. This CDR3 is built from 14 residues. The V gene's germline CDR1 is LNHDA and CDR2 SQIVND (reference sequence). V was clipped by 5 bases and J by 8 bases, with 13 bases between them. CDR3 protein: CASSGSVSDSPLHF. For the CDR3, the DNA is TGTGCCAGTAGTGGAAGCGTTTCGGATTCACCCCTCCACTTT.

This chain connects TRBV19 to TRBJ1-1; 9 nucleotides match TRBD1. The J segment lost 7 bases and the V segment lost 2 bases, leaving 8 bases of the junction unmatched. The CDR3 has 15 residues. From germline, CDR1 is LNHDA and CDR2 SQIVND (reference sequence). CDR3 region: CASSIHTGGGDEAFF. As DNA, the CDR3 is TGTGCCAGTAGTATACACACAGGGGGCGGAGATGAAGCTTTCTTT.

The V gene is TRBV28, the J gene TRBJ1-6; D unclear. The V end lost 8 bases, the J end lost 0 bases, and 11 bases lay between the germline ends. The CDR3 consists of 15 residues. CDR1 is MDHEN, CDR2 SYDVKM, per germline. CDR3 loop: CASLDPSSYNSPLHF. The CDR3 region has the DNA TGTGCCAGCCTGGACCCAAGCTCCTATAATTCACCCCTCCACTTT.

The chain joins TRBV4-1 to TRBJ2-2; D gene ambiguous. Deletions cut 0 bases from V and 2 bases from J, with 4 bases between. CDR3 size: 14 residues. The germline CDR1 and CDR2 sequences are MGHRA and YSYEKL. Written as DNA, the CDR3 is TGCGCCAGCAGCCAAGATCCAAACACCGGGGAGCTGTTTTTT. Translation gives CASSQDPNTGELFF.

The chain carries TRBV7-9 and TRBJ1-4, with 9 positions matching TRBD1. The CDR3 consists of 14 residues. V shed 3 bases, J shed 8 bases, and the junction held 4 bases outside the gene matches. In germline, CDR1 is SEHNR, CDR2 FQNEAQ (reference sequence). The CDR3 loop is CASSLDRGQEKLFF. Written as DNA, the CDR3 is TGTGCCAGCAGCTTGGACAGGGGACAGGAAAAACTGTTTTTT.

This chain connects TRBV7-2 to TRBJ1-1; D is perhaps TRBD1 (6 bases). CDR1 is SGHTA, CDR2 FQGNSA, per germline. V was clipped by 5 bases and J by 10 bases, with 20 bases between them. The CDR3 sequence is 14 residues long. Here the CDR3 reads CASSRRGPSQGAFF. CDR3 in DNA: TGTGCCAGCAGCCGTCGGGGACCCTCACAGGGAGCTTTCTTT. The variable domain in full, with the rest retrieved from reference TRBV7-2 and TRBJ1-1, is GAGVSQSPSNKVTEKGKDVELRCDPISGHTALYWYRQSLGQGLEFLIYFQGNSAPDKSGLPSDRFSAERTGGSVSTLTIQRTQQEDSAVYLCASSRRGPSQGAFFGQGTRLTVV.

Here the CDR3 reads CSVERSSYNEQFF. The CDR3 DNA sequence: TGCAGCGTTGAGAGGAGCTCCTACAATGAGCAGTTCTTC. The V gene is TRBV29-1, the J gene TRBJ2-1, with D uncertain. Trimming removed 3 bases at V and 0 bases at J, with 6 bases between. CDR1 is SQVTM and CDR2 is ANQGSEA in the germline V gene. CDR3 length: 13 residues.

The rearrangement links TRBV5-1 to TRBJ2-2; D perhaps matches TRBD2 (5 bases). CDR1 and CDR2 from the germline V gene are SGHRS and YFSETQ. V was clipped by 4 bases and J by 4 bases, with 20 bases between them. The CDR3 extends over 17 amino acids. The CDR3 DNA reads TGCGCCAGCAGCGGACCGGGGTCAGGCGCGAGCACCGGGGAGCTGTTTTTT. It encodes CASSGPGSGASTGELFF. The variable domain in full, with the rest retrieved from reference TRBV5-1 and TRBJ2-2, is KAGVTQTPRYLIKTRGQQVTLSCSPISGHRSVSWYQQTPGQGLQFLFEYFSETQRNKGNFPGRFSGRQFSNSRSEMNVSTLELGDSALYLCASSGPGSGASTGELFFGEGSRLTVL.

This clone occurred once. The chain combines TRBV27 with TRBJ1-1, with D perhaps matching TRBD1 (5 bases). The germline V gene encodes CDR1 MNHEY and CDR2 SMNVEV (reference sequence). V was clipped by 3 bases and J by 1 base, with 9 bases between them. CDR3 length equals 14 residues. This chain's CDR3 is CASSFKGPNTEAFF. In nucleotides, the CDR3 is TGTGCCAGCAGTTTTAAGGGACCGAACACTGAAGCTTTCTTT.

This chain links TRBV19 with TRBJ2-5; 10 bases align to TRBD1. The germline gives CDR1 LNHDA, CDR2 SQIVND (reference sequence). This CDR3 is 15 amino acids long. Trimming at V came to 6 bases and at J to 4 bases, leaving 8 bases not matched to a gene. The CDR3 protein is CASSRDRGRIETQYF. The DNA for the CDR3 is TGTGCCAGTAGCCGCGACAGGGGGCGAATAGAGACCCAGTACTTC.

The chain couples TRBV3-1 (or the pseudogene TRBV3-2) to TRBJ2-5, with 8 bases aligning to TRBD2. Germline V gene sequence: CDR1 LGHDT, CDR2 YNNKEL (reference sequence). With V trimmed by 1 base and J by 6 bases, 7 bases remained unmatched. The CDR3 has 15 amino acids. This chain's CDR3 is CASSQVRGESKTQYF. The CDR3, as DNA: TGTGCCAGCAGCCAAGTGCGGGGGGAGTCCAAGACCCAGTACTTC.

The gene calls are TRBV19 and TRBJ2-2; D is perhaps TRBD2 (5 bases). V gave up 3 bases and J gave up 7 bases, with 12 bases separating them. The germline gives CDR1 LNHDA, CDR2 SQIVND (reference sequence). The CDR3 spans 14 residues. In DNA form, the CDR3 reads TGTGCCAGTAGTATTGGAGGAGGTGGCGGGGAGCTGTTTTTT. Residues: CASSIGGGGGELFF. Supplemented by reference TRBV19 and TRBJ2-2, the full variable domain reads DGGITQSPKYLFRKEGQNVTLSCEQNLNHDAMYWYRQDPGQGLRLIYYSQIVNDFQKGDIAEGYSVSREKKESFPLTVTSAQKNPTAFYLCASSIGGGGGELFFGEGSRLTVL.

The genes are TRBV5-1 and TRBJ2-7; D gene ambiguous. V lost 0 bases and J lost 5, with 3 bases in between. CDR1 SGHRS and CDR2 YFSETQ come from the germline V gene. This CDR3 comprises 11 residues. The CDR3 loop is CASSLGDEQYF. DNA for the CDR3: TGCGCCAGCAGCTTGGGCGACGAGCAGTACTTC.

The chain is built from TRBV3-1 (or the pseudogene TRBV3-2) and TRBJ1-5; no definite D call. V was clipped by 4 bases and J by 7 bases, with 14 bases between them. This CDR3 is built from 14 residues. The germline gives CDR1 LGHDT, CDR2 YNNKEL (reference sequence). The CDR3 sequence: CASSRGGDRQPQHF. CDR3 nucleotides: TGTGCCAGCAGCCGAGGTGGGGATCGCCAGCCCCAGCATTTT.

V is TRBV2 and J is TRBJ2-7, with 8 nucleotides matching TRBD1. Germline CDR1 and CDR2: SNHLY and FYNNEI. The V gene end was trimmed by 8 bases and the J gene end by 7 bases; junction bases not matched to a gene: 10. CDR3 length equals 13 residues. The CDR3 protein is CASVRQGTGEQYF. The CDR3 DNA is TGTGCCAGCGTACGACAGGGGACGGGGGAGCAGTACTTC.